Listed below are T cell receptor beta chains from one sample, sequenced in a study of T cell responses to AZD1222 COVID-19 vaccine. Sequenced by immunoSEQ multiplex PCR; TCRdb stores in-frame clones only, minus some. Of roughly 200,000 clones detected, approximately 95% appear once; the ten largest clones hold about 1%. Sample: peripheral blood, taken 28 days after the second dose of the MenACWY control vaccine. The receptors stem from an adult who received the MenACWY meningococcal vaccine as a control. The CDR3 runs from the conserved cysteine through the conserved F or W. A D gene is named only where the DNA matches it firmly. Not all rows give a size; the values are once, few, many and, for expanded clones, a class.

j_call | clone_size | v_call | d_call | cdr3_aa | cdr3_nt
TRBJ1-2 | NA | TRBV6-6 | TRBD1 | CASSKGTGPRYGYTF | TGTGCCAGCAGTAAAGGGACAGGGCCGCGCTATGGCTACACCTTC
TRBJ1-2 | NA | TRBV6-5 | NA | CATGQYYGYTF | TGTGCCACCGGACAGTACTATGGCTACACCTTC
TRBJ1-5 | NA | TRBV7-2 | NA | CASSLAAGQPQHF | TGTGCCAGCAGCTTAGCTGCAGGACAGCCCCAGCATTTT
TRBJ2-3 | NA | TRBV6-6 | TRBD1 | CASRRNRDRGGSDTQYF | TGTGCCAGCAGACGAAACCGGGACAGGGGGGGATCGGATACGCAGTATTTT
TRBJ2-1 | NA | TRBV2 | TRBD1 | CASRGQYNEQFF | TGTGCCAGCAGGGGACAGTACAATGAGCAGTTCTTC
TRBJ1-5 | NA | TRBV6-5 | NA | CASSSNQGVQPQHF | TGTGCCAGCAGTTCAAATCAGGGTGTCCAGCCCCAGCATTTT
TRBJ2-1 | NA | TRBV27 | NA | CASSSWGVNNEQFF | TGTGCCAGCAGTTCATGGGGGGTAAACAATGAGCAGTTCTTC
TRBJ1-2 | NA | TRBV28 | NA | CASSLPQGYYGYTF | TGTGCCAGCAGTTTGCCACAGGGCTACTATGGCTACACCTTC
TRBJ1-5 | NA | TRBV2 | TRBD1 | CASSARDRGSQPQHF | TGTGCCAGCAGTGCCCGGGACAGGGGCTCTCAGCCCCAGCATTTT
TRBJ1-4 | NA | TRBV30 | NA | CAWSVLATNEKLFF | TGTGCCTGGAGTGTACTTGCAACTAATGAAAAACTGTTTTTT
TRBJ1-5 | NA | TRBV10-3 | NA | CAISESGGGNQPQHF | TGTGCCATCAGTGAGTCAGGGGGGGGGAATCAGCCCCAGCATTTT
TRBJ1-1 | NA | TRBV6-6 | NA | CASGARVANTEAFF | TGTGCCAGCGGGGCCCGTGTGGCGAACACTGAAGCTTTCTTT
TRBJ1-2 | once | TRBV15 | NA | CATSRDRQDYGYTF | TGTGCCACCAGCAGAGATCGGCAAGACTATGGCTACACCTTC
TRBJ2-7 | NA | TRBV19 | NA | CASSKAAYEQYF | TGTGCCAGTAGTAAGGCAGCCTACGAGCAGTACTTC
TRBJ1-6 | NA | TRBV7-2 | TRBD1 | CASSPQGAPLHF | TGTGCCAGCAGCCCACAGGGGGCACCCCTCCACTTT
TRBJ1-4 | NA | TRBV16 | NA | CASSRGSTNEKLFF | TGTGCCAGCAGCCGAGGCAGCACTAATGAAAAACTGTTTTTT
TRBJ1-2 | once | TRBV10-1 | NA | CASSGFRYGYTF | TGCGCCAGCAGTGGCTTCAGGTACGGCTACACCTTC
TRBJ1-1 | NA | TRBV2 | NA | CASGVLNAEAFF | TGTGCCAGCGGGGTCCTGAACGCTGAAGCTTTCTTT
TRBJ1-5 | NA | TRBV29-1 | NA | CSILTSDGNQPQHF | TGCAGCATTCTTACTTCTGACGGCAATCAGCCCCAGCATTTT
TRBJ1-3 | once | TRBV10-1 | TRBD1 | CAFVDDGTGGIGNTIYF | TGCGCATTCGTCGACGACGGGACAGGGGGAATTGGAAACACCATATATTTT
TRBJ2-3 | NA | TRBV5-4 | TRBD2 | CATLLAGGDTQYF | TGTGCCACCTTACTAGCGGGGGGGGATACGCAGTATTTT
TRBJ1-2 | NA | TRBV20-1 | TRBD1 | CSASSPGQNYGYTF | TGCAGTGCTAGTTCCCCGGGACAGAACTATGGCTACACCTTC
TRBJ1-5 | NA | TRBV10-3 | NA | CAISESNGRPQHF | TGTGCCATCAGTGAGTCGAATGGGAGGCCCCAGCATTTT
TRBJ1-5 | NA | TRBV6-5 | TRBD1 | CASSSRDRGDQPQHF | TGTGCCAGCTCCTCGCGGGACAGGGGAGATCAGCCCCAGCATTTT
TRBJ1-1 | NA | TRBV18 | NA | CASSPESEAFF | TGTGCCAGCTCACCAGAGTCAGAAGCTTTCTTT
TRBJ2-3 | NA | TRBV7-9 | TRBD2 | CASRTGTNYGTDTQYF | TGTGCCAGCAGAACCGGGACTAACTACGGCACAGATACGCAGTATTTT